These 8 T cell receptor beta chains originate from one sample sequenced in a study of cytomegalovirus exposure and HLA in healthy donors. PCR was performed using 60 Vbeta and 13 Jbeta primers. Measured with immunoSEQ multiplex PCR; TCRdb has only the in-frame clones, and not every one. The table has over 75,000 clones, 65% to 80% seen once. The sequenced sample consisted of PBMCs. The source of these receptors is a man aged 55 to 70 in good health and CMV-seropositive.

This clone was seen a handful of times. This sequence joins TRBV6-6 and TRBJ1-3; 9 bases match TRBD1. The CDR3 has 16 amino acids. J gave up 2 bases and V 5 bases, and 7 bases lay outside the gene matches. CDR1 and CDR2 from the germline V gene are MNHNY and SVGAGI (reference sequence). Here the CDR3 DNA reads TGTGCCAGCAGTATCACAGGGGGCTCGACTGGAAACACCATATATTTT. Translation gives CASSITGGSTGNTIYF.

The rearrangement links TRBV7-6 to TRBJ2-7; TRBD1 might be the D (6 bases). Deletions cut 0 bases from V and 4 bases from J, with 13 bases between. CDR1 and CDR2 (germline): SGHVS, FNYEAQ. CDR3 length equals 15 residues. CDR3 sequence reads: CASSLAPRGGYEQYF. DNA of the CDR3: TGTGCCAGCAGCTTAGCGCCGAGAGGGGGTTACGAGCAGTACTTC.

The DNA for the CDR3 is TGTGCCAGCAGTGTGCGTAAGGGAGGGGAGACCCAGTACTTC. Translated: CASSVRKGGETQYF. The V gene is TRBV2, the J gene TRBJ2-5; the match to TRBD2 covers 7 bases. J gave up 5 bases and V 4 bases, and 7 bases lay outside the gene matches. There are 14 residues in the CDR3. Germline lookup yields CDR1 SNHLY and CDR2 FYNNEI.

CDR3: CASSIRTGYYNSPLHF. Written as DNA, the CDR3 is TGTGCCAGTAGTATCAGGACAGGATACTATAATTCACCCCTCCACTTT. The chain couples TRBV19 to TRBJ1-6; 7 nucleotides match TRBD1. The J segment lost 3 bases and the V segment lost 3 bases, leaving 5 bases of the junction unmatched. CDR1 LNHDA and CDR2 SQIVND come from the germline V gene (reference sequence). This CDR3 contains 16 residues.

V gene TRBV7-2 combines with J gene TRBJ2-2, with 8 positions matching TRBD2. Germline V gene sequence: CDR1 SGHTA, CDR2 FQGNSA. The CDR3 has 16 residues. J gave up 8 bases and V 3 bases, and 11 bases lay outside the gene matches. CDR3 coding DNA: TGTGCCAGCAGCTTGTCGCGGGGGGCTCTGGGAGGGGAGCTGTTTTTT. This translates into CASSLSRGALGGELFF.

The chain has TRBV5-6 and TRBJ2-2, with TRBD2 matching over 8 bases. The junction had 3 bases not matched to a gene; V was cut back by 1 base and J by 1 base. This CDR3 is built from 16 residues. Germline V lookup: CDR1 SGHDT, CDR2 YYEEEE. CDR3 in amino acids: CASSLYAGGNTGELFF. DNA for the CDR3: TGTGCCAGCAGCTTGTATGCGGGGGGGAACACCGGGGAGCTGTTTTTT. Together with reference TRBV5-6 and TRBJ2-2, the CDR3 gives the full variable domain: DAGVTQSPTHLIKTRGQQVTLRCSPKSGHDTVSWYQQALGQGPQFIFQYYEEEERQRGNFPDRFSGHQFPNYSSELNVNALLLGDSALYLCASSLYAGGNTGELFFGEGSRLTVL.

The rearrangement links TRBV6-5 to TRBJ2-1, with 13 bases matching TRBD2. The CDR3 is 16 residues long. After removal of 2 bases from V and 8 bases from J, the junction contained 6 bases not matched to a gene. Germline CDR1 MNHEY, CDR2 SVGAGI. CDR3 DNA: TGTGCCAGCAGTTACACCGGGACTAGCGGGGTGTATGAGCAGTTCTTC. Its protein product is CASSYTGTSGVYEQFF.

This clone came up a few times. The chain has TRBV5-1 and TRBJ1-5; D possibly corresponds to TRBD1 (5 bases). Trimming removed 0 bases from V and 2 bases from J, with 9 bases in between. The germline gives CDR1 SGHRS, CDR2 YFSETQ. CDR3 length equals 15 residues. CDR3 sequence: CASSLDDSRNQPQHF. The CDR3 DNA is TGCGCCAGCAGCTTGGATGACAGTCGCAATCAGCCCCAGCATTTT.